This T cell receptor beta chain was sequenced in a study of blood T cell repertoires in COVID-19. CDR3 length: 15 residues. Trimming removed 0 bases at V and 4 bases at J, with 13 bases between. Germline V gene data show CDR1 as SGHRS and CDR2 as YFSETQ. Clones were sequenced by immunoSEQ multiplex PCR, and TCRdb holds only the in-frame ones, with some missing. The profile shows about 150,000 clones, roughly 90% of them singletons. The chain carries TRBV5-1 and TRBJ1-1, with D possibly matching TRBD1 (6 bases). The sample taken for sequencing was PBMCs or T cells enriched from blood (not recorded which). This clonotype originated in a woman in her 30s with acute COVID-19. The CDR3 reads CASSLVQGLVTEAFF. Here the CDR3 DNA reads TGCGCCAGCAGCTTGGTTCAGGGGTTGGTCACTGAAGCTTTCTTT.